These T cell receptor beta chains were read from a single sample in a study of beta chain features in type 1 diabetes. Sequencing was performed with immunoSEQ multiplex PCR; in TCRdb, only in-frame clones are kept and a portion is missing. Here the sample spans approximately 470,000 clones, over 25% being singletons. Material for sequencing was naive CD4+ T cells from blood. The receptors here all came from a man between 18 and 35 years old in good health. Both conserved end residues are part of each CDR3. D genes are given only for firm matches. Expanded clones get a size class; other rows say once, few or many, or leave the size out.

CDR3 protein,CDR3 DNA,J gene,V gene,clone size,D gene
CASSRLAGGPVETQYF,TGTGCTAGCAGCCGACTAGCGGGAGGGCCGGTGGAGACCCAGTACTTC,TRBJ2-5,TRBV7-7,NA,TRBD2
CASTYAGTALSGANVLTF,TGTGCCAGCACTTACGCCGGGACAGCGCTCTCTGGGGCCAACGTCCTGACTTTC,TRBJ2-6,TRBV28,few,TRBD1
CASSLERSAVGEQYF,TGCGCCAGCAGCTTGGAACGGAGCGCCGTAGGCGAGCAGTACTTC,TRBJ2-7,TRBV5-1,NA,NA
CAWRQGRFRDTQYF,TGTGCCTGGAGACAGGGAAGATTCAGGGATACGCAGTATTTT,TRBJ2-3,TRBV30,few,NA
CAWSLQGVTDTQYF,TGTGCCTGGAGTTTACAGGGGGTAACAGATACGCAGTATTTT,TRBJ2-3,TRBV30,NA,TRBD1
CASSLSGTGDNEQFF,TGTGCCAGCAGCTTGTCGGGGACAGGGGACAATGAGCAGTTCTTC,TRBJ2-1,TRBV5-4,NA,TRBD1
CASSPGVQMNTEAFF,TGCGCCAGCAGCCCGGGAGTGCAGATGAACACTGAAGCTTTCTTT,TRBJ1-1,TRBV5-1,NA,NA
CATSRDQGRDIQYF,TGTGCCACCAGCAGAGATCAGGGGAGAGACATTCAGTACTTC,TRBJ2-4,TRBV15,NA,NA
CASSLALTSGYEQYF,TGTGCCAGCAGCTTGGCCTTGACTAGCGGCTACGAGCAGTACTTC,TRBJ2-7,TRBV5-6,few,TRBD2
CATRKGDGAGAEQFF,TGTGCCACCAGGAAAGGGGACGGGGCGGGAGCTGAGCAGTTCTTC,TRBJ2-1,TRBV15,NA,TRBD2
CASSRNRQGLGETQYF,TGCGCCAGCAGCCGTAACCGACAGGGCCTGGGGGAGACCCAGTACTTC,TRBJ2-5,TRBV5-1,NA,TRBD1
CAWSNNPARDRSGNTIYF,TGTGCCTGGAGCAACAATCCCGCCCGGGACAGGTCGGGAAACACCATATATTTT,TRBJ1-3,TRBV30,NA,TRBD1
CASSDGTGVGEQYF,TGCGCCAGCAGCGACGGGACAGGGGTCGGTGAGCAGTACTTC,TRBJ2-7,TRBV5-1,few,TRBD1
CASSLSGGGTTDPRDTQYF,TGTGCCAGCAGTTTATCGGGGGGCGGGACTACCGACCCCAGGGATACGCAGTATTTT,TRBJ2-3,TRBV27,NA,NA
CASSLTSTNYEQYF,TGCGCCAGCAGCTTGACTAGCACTAACTACGAGCAGTACTTC,TRBJ2-7,TRBV5-1,NA,NA
CASGDRHETQYF,TGTGCCAGTGGGGACCGGCATGAGACCCAGTACTTC,TRBJ2-5,TRBV6-5,NA,NA
CASSIDRRETQYF,TGTGCCAGTAGTATAGACCGGAGAGAGACCCAGTACTTC,TRBJ2-5,TRBV19,NA,NA
CASSLTTGEQFF,TGCGCCAGCAGCTTGACCACTGGTGAGCAGTTCTTC,TRBJ2-1,TRBV5-1,few,NA
CASRDSYSYEQYF,TGCGCCAGCAGAGACAGCTACTCCTACGAGCAGTACTTC,TRBJ2-7,TRBV5-1,few,NA
CASSVGIAGSQETQYF,TGTGCCAGCAGCGTGGGTATAGCGGGATCACAAGAGACCCAGTACTTC,TRBJ2-5,TRBV9,few,TRBD2
CSVEVSHYEQYF,TGCAGCGTTGAAGTTTCCCACTACGAGCAGTACTTC,TRBJ2-7,TRBV29-1,few,NA
CASTTGPPGTGELFF,TGTGCCAGCACCACGGGGCCTCCTGGCACCGGGGAGCTGTTTTTT,TRBJ2-2,TRBV6-6,NA,NA
CASRRAGGVTDTQYF,TGTGCCAGTCGGCGAGCGGGAGGGGTCACAGATACGCAGTATTTT,TRBJ2-3,TRBV7-3,NA,TRBD2
CASSFVQEQETQYF,TGTGCCAGCAGTTTCGTTCAGGAGCAAGAGACCCAGTACTTC,TRBJ2-5,TRBV28,NA,NA
CAISLPGGYEQYF,TGTGCCATCAGCTTACCGGGCGGCTACGAGCAGTACTTC,TRBJ2-7,TRBV10-3,NA,NA
CASSQDRGQANYGYTF,TGTGCCAGCAGCCAAGATCGGGGACAGGCTAACTATGGCTACACCTTC,TRBJ1-2,TRBV4-2,NA,TRBD1
CASSGHDANEQFF,TGTGCCAGCAGCGGACACGATGCAAATGAGCAGTTCTTC,TRBJ2-1,TRBV6-1,few,NA
CASSPNPAVAGNTIYF,TGTGCCAGCTCACCCAATCCGGCAGTTGCTGGAAACACCATATATTTT,TRBJ1-3,TRBV18,NA,NA
CASSPRDRARGYTF,TGTGCCAGCAGCCCCCGGGACAGGGCGAGGGGCTACACCTTC,TRBJ1-2,TRBV7-9,NA,TRBD1
CAQTGDSDQPQHF,TGTGCCCAAACGGGGGACTCCGATCAGCCCCAGCATTTT,TRBJ1-5,TRBV30,few,NA
CASSPDLGPYNEQFF,TGTGCCAGCAGCCCCGACTTGGGGCCCTACAATGAGCAGTTCTTC,TRBJ2-1,TRBV7-3,NA,NA
CASKGGKGADTQYF,TGTGCCAGCAAAGGCGGGAAGGGGGCAGATACGCAGTATTTT,TRBJ2-3,TRBV28,few,NA
CASSSGEETQYF,TGTGCCAGCTCGTCGGGAGAAGAGACCCAGTACTTC,TRBJ2-5,TRBV7-9,NA,NA
CASSLGPEIEQFF,TGTGCCAGCAGCTTAGGGCCGGAGATTGAGCAGTTCTTC,TRBJ2-1,TRBV7-2,few,NA
CASAAGGSQETQYF,TGTGCCAGTGCGGCGGGAGGCAGTCAAGAGACCCAGTACTTC,TRBJ2-5,TRBV7-2,few,TRBD2
CSVAVGTGLYGYTF,TGCAGCGTTGCGGTGGGGACAGGACTCTATGGCTACACCTTC,TRBJ1-2,TRBV29-1,NA,TRBD1
CASLRTGDDEQYF,TGTGCCAGTCTCCGAACGGGAGACGACGAGCAGTACTTC,TRBJ2-7,TRBV25-1,few,NA
CASSQTQGDSNQPQHF,TGTGCCAGCAGCCAGACCCAGGGGGATAGCAATCAGCCCCAGCATTTT,TRBJ1-5,TRBV4-2,NA,TRBD1
CASSQEHNNEQFF,TGTGCCAGCAGCCAAGAACACAACAATGAGCAGTTCTTC,TRBJ2-1,TRBV14,few,NA
CASSQELQAYNEQFF,TGCGCCAGCAGCCAAGAGCTGCAGGCGTACAATGAGCAGTTCTTC,TRBJ2-1,TRBV4-3,few,NA
CAWSAERAEAFF,TGTGCCTGGAGTGCCGAGAGAGCTGAAGCTTTCTTT,TRBJ1-1,TRBV30,few,NA
CASSLAGSETQYF,TGTGCCAGCAGCTTAGCGGGTTCGGAGACCCAGTACTTC,TRBJ2-5,TRBV7-2,NA,NA
CASSQVPGPANYGYTF,TGCGCCAGCAGCCAAGTTCCGGGGCCAGCTAACTATGGCTACACCTTC,TRBJ1-2,TRBV4-1,NA,NA
CASSYGQGGYEQYF,TGTGCCAGCAGTTACGGCCAGGGGGGGTACGAGCAGTACTTC,TRBJ2-7,TRBV6-6,NA,NA
CSVDLTGVETQYF,TGCAGCGTTGACCTGACAGGGGTCGAGACCCAGTACTTC,TRBJ2-5,TRBV29-1,few,TRBD1
CAWSGGQGALETQYF,TGTGCCTGGAGTGGAGGCCAGGGGGCATTGGAGACCCAGTACTTC,TRBJ2-5,TRBV30,few,TRBD1
CASSQGTGQANTQYF,TGTGCCAGCAGCCAAGGGACAGGGCAAGCTAATACGCAGTATTTT,TRBJ2-3,TRBV4-2,NA,TRBD1
CASSPTGGHETQYF,TGTGCCAGCAGCCCGACAGGGGGACACGAGACCCAGTACTTC,TRBJ2-5,TRBV7-2,NA,TRBD1
CAWSVRRQALYEQYF,TGTGCCTGGAGCGTCAGAAGACAGGCCCTCTACGAGCAGTACTTC,TRBJ2-7,TRBV30,NA,NA
CASSFGGELYNEQFF,TGTGCCAGCAGCTTTGGGGGGGAGCTCTACAATGAGCAGTTCTTC,TRBJ2-1,TRBV9,few,TRBD2
CASSAGTDQETQYF,TGCGCCAGCAGCGCGGGGACAGACCAAGAGACCCAGTACTTC,TRBJ2-5,TRBV5-1,NA,NA
CASSATSGRGETQYF,TGTGCCAGCAGTGCGACTAGCGGGAGGGGAGAGACCCAGTACTTC,TRBJ2-5,TRBV2,NA,TRBD2
CASLVFPDTQYF,TGTGCCAGCCTAGTCTTCCCAGATACGCAGTATTTT,TRBJ2-3,TRBV25-1,few,NA
CAWCRQQTNEKLFF,TGTGCCTGGTGCCGACAGCAAACTAATGAAAAACTGTTTTTT,TRBJ1-4,TRBV30,NA,NA
CASSKAAVNTEAFF,TGTGCCAGCAGCAAAGCGGCAGTTAACACTGAAGCTTTCTTT,TRBJ1-1,TRBV21-1,few,NA